This T cell receptor (beta chain) was sequenced for a study of CD8 T cells in ankylosing spondylitis. This clonotype was found many times. Its antigen is as yet unknown. Trimming took off 3 bases at V and 2 bases at J, with 10 bases between the two ends. This CDR3 contains 13 residues. The germline V gene encodes CDR1 DFQATT and CDR2 SNEGSKA (reference sequence). Study-wide findings and caveats: As reported, disease-linked clones showed significant enrichment in matched ankylosing spondylitis synovial fluid. Relatively scarce in peripheral blood, disease-linked clones were CD8+.

A single record per CDR3 protein comes from TCRdb applying MiXCR to the 5' RACE reads. Of under 400,000 distinct CDR3 sequences in the sample, around a tenth were seen once. The sequence was collected from a female donor with ankylosing spondylitis or in good health (not recorded which). The rearrangement links TRBV20-1 to TRBJ1-2; possible D gene TRBD1, 6 bases. Source material: blood, either unsorted or a sorted T cell fraction (not recorded which). CDR3 amino acids: CSASQGPNYGYTF. CDR3 nucleotides: TGCAGTGCTAGCCAGGGGCCGAACTATGGCTACACCTTC.